Listed here are 9 T cell receptor beta chains from one sample, sequenced in a study of technical replicates of blood from a few donors. Sequencing used immunoSEQ multiplex PCR; TCRdb keeps in-frame clones, though not all of them. The sample lists tens of thousands of clones, about 91% seen once, with 0.25% in the top ten. The source material was T cells isolated from PBMCs. The receptors were sampled from a human donor in good health.

The CDR3 reads CASSVSGLAEKQFF. Written as DNA, the CDR3 is TGCGCCAGCAGTGTATCGGGACTAGCGGAAAAACAGTTCTTC. The chain combines TRBV10-2 with TRBJ2-1, with 11 bases identical to TRBD2. Trimming at V came to 4 bases and at J to 13 bases, leaving 9 bases not matched to a gene. The CDR3 runs to 14 residues. Per germline, CDR1 WSHSY and CDR2 SAAADI.

This rearrangement joins TRBV7-2 to TRBJ2-2; TRBD1 might be the D (6 bases). V gave up 5 bases and J gave up 1 base, with 8 bases separating them. The CDR3 is 14 residues long. Per germline, CDR1 SGHTA and CDR2 FQGNSA. The CDR3 DNA sequence: TGTGCCAGCAGCCCAGGGGTGAACACCGGGGAGCTGTTTTTT. Translated, it gives CASSPGVNTGELFF.

The chain has TRBV5-1 and TRBJ2-3; maybe TRBD1 (6 bases). V was shortened by 1 base and J by 3 bases, with 9 bases between the two germline ends. Germline loops: CDR1 SGHRS, CDR2 YFSETQ. This CDR3 is built from 14 residues. The CDR3 sequence: CASSLIQGTDTQYF. For the CDR3, the DNA is TGCGCCAGCAGCTTGATCCAGGGGACAGATACGCAGTATTTT.

The genes are TRBV6-1 and TRBJ2-3, with D perhaps TRBD1 (5 bases). This CDR3 is 13 amino acids long. V was cut by 4 bases and J by 2 bases, with 7 bases left in between. CDR1 MNHNS and CDR2 SASEGT come from the germline V gene. The CDR3 DNA sequence: TGTGCCAGCAGTGTAGGGGTCACAGATACGCAGTATTTT. It codes for CASSVGVTDTQYF.

The V gene is TRBV20-1, the J gene TRBJ1-1; 8 bases fit TRBD1. The V segment lost 1 base and the J segment 13 bases; nucleotides outside the gene matches: 5. CDR1 DFQATT and CDR2 SNEGSKA come from the germline V gene (reference sequence). The CDR3 loop spans 11 amino acids. This CDR3 reads CSARVPGGDFF. Written as DNA, the CDR3 is TGCAGTGCTAGAGTCCCAGGGGGCGATTTCTTT.

This clone appeared once. The chain recombines TRBV7-6 with TRBJ2-1; D possibly corresponds to TRBD1 (5 bases). CDR1 is SGHVS and CDR2 is FNYEAQ in the germline V gene. The CDR3 has 14 amino acids. The V end lost 6 bases, the J end lost 14 bases, and 23 bases lay between the germline ends. The chain's CDR3 is CASSSSVRGVQEFF. CDR3 bases: TGTGCCAGCAGTTCGTCGGTCCGCGGCGTACAGGAGTTCTTC.

CDR3 bases: TGTGCCAGCAGTGCAGGCGGGAGTTTCCAAGAGACCCAGTACTTC. This encodes CASSAGGSFQETQYF. The rearrangement joins TRBV6-1 to TRBJ2-5, with 7 bases identical to TRBD2. Per the germline V gene, CDR1 is MNHNS and CDR2 is SASEGT. The V segment lost 4 bases and the J segment 1 base; nucleotides outside the gene matches: 6. The CDR3 sequence is 15 residues long.

The CDR3 nucleotides read TGTGCCAGCACCACGACAGGGGGACCTTACGAGCAGTACTTC. Translated, it gives CASTTTGGPYEQYF. The chain combines TRBV6-1 with TRBJ2-7; 9 nucleotides line up with TRBD1. The length of the CDR3 is 14 residues. The ends lost 7 bases at V and 4 bases at J; junction bases unmatched: 8. Germline values: CDR1 MNHNS, CDR2 SASEGT.

This clone came up once. The chain uses TRBV2 and TRBJ1-1, with 8 bases aligning to TRBD1. V shed 6 bases and J 2 bases; nucleotides not matched to a gene: 2. There are 13 residues in the CDR3. Per germline, CDR1 SNHLY and CDR2 FYNNEI. CDR3: CASRGQVNTEAFF. CDR3 bases: TGTGCCAGCAGGGGACAGGTTAACACTGAAGCTTTCTTT.